The clone carrying this TCR beta chain appeared many times. Fresh peripheral blood, roughly 10 ml of it, supplied the PBMCs. This CDR3 comprises 16 residues. V shed 0 bases and J shed 5 bases, with 16 bases lying between them. CDR1 is SGHRS, CDR2 YFSETQ, per germline. The data stem from a study of T cells in Graves' hyperthyroidism and ophthalmopathy. Amplified TCR beta CDR3 regions came from RNA transcripts. The HTBI set primed first-round TCR CDR3 RT-PCR. MiXCR was run by TCRdb on the multiplex PCR reads, yielding one entry per CDR3 protein. The data hold 650,000 to 850,000 distinct CDR3 sequences, with roughly 20% observed a single time.

The sample comprised blood. This TCR was recovered from a woman in her fifties or sixties with Graves' hyperthyroidism that later progressed to Graves' ophthalmopathy. The chain uses TRBV5-1 and TRBJ2-3, with D unclear. Here the CDR3 DNA reads TGCGCCAGCAGCTTGGCATTTGGGTCGCCGGAAGATACGCAGTATTTT. Translation: CASSLAFGSPEDTQYF. Looking up the rest from reference TRBV5-1 and TRBJ2-3 gives the full variable domain: KAGVTQTPRYLIKTRGQQVTLSCSPISGHRSVSWYQQTPGQGLQFLFEYFSETQRNKGNFPGRFSGRQFSNSRSEMNVSTLELGDSALYLCASSLAFGSPEDTQYFGPGTRLTVL.